This is a list of T cell receptor beta chains from one sample in a study of cytomegalovirus exposure and HLA in healthy donors. Sequenced by immunoSEQ multiplex PCR; TCRdb stores in-frame clones only, minus some. The data show about 220,000 clones, just over 85% seen once. Sequencing input: PBMCs. The source of these receptors is a woman aged 18-29 years in good health and CMV-seronegative. Each CDR3 is given with its conserved first and last residue. D genes are given only for firm matches. Clone size is shown for a subset of rows, as once, few, many or a class of expanded clone.

j_call | clone_size | v_call | d_call | cdr3_nt | cdr3_aa
TRBJ1-4 | NA | TRBV7-9 | TRBD1 | TGTGCCAGCAGCCCTATGAGGGGGCAAGCTAATGAAAAACTGTTTTTT | CASSPMRGQANEKLFF
TRBJ1-5 | NA | TRBV6-5 | NA | TGTGCCAGCAGCCCGATGGTGGGGGCGAATCAGCCCCAGCATTTT | CASSPMVGANQPQHF
TRBJ1-4 | once | TRBV30 | NA | TGTGCCTGGGACAAAGGGGGTTGGGAAAAACTGTTTTTT | CAWDKGGWEKLFF
TRBJ2-7 | few | TRBV28 | TRBD2 | TGTGCCAGCAGCTCCGTGGGTAGCGGGAGAATCTACGAGCAGTACTTC | CASSSVGSGRIYEQYF
TRBJ2-2 | NA | TRBV7-2 | NA | TGTGCCAGCAGCTTAGGGGAGGTCGGGGAGCTGTTTTTT | CASSLGEVGELFF
TRBJ2-7 | NA | TRBV27 | TRBD2 | TGTGCCAGCAGTTTATCTAAAGGGACTAGCGTCACCTACGAGCAGTACTTC | CASSLSKGTSVTYEQYF
TRBJ1-2 | NA | TRBV5-1 | TRBD1 | TGCGCCAGCAGCGAGACAGGGGTTCGGGGCTACACCTTC | CASSETGVRGYTF
TRBJ2-2 | NA | TRBV7-9 | NA | TGTGCCAGCAGCTTATTGGAGGGTTTCACCGGGGAGCTGTTTTTT | CASSLLEGFTGELFF
TRBJ1-3 | NA | TRBV10-2 | TRBD1 | TGCGCCAGCTCTTCTCGGACAGGCTCTGGAAACACCATATATTTT | CASSSRTGSGNTIYF
TRBJ2-1 | NA | TRBV6-1 | NA | TGTGCCAGCAGTGAAGCGCTTTGGAGTTACGTGGGAGATCGCGAGCAGTTCTTC | CASSEALWSYVGDREQFF
TRBJ2-7 | once | TRBV28 | NA | TGTGCCAGCAGTGGCCCGCCCTCCTACGAGCAGTACTTC | CASSGPPSYEQYF
TRBJ1-2 | NA | TRBV28 | NA | TGTGCCAGCACCCGAGATACAGGAGCTAACTATGGCTACACCTTC | CASTRDTGANYGYTF
TRBJ2-7 | NA | TRBV10-3 | NA | TGTGCCATCAGTGAGGGAACTTGGGCCTCCTACGAGCAGTACTTC | CAISEGTWASYEQYF
TRBJ2-3 | NA | TRBV25-1 | TRBD1 | TGTGCCAGCAGTGAAACCCAGGGGGCCGGAGATACGCAGTATTTT | CASSETQGAGDTQYF
TRBJ2-7 | once | TRBV20-1 | TRBD2 | TGCAGTGCCGGGACTAGCTACGAGCAGTACTTC | CSAGTSYEQYF
TRBJ2-7 | once | TRBV11-2 | TRBD1 | TGTGCCAGCAGCATCGGGACAGGCTACGAGCAGTACTTC | CASSIGTGYEQYF
TRBJ2-1 | once | TRBV4-3 | TRBD2 | TGCGCCAGCAGCCAAGAATGGAGTAGCGGGAGGGCCGGTTTCTACAATGAGCAGTTCTTC | CASSQEWSSGRAGFYNEQFF
TRBJ1-2 | NA | TRBV28 | NA | TGTGCCAGCAGCTTACCGGGAGACTCTAACTATGGCTACACCTTC | CASSLPGDSNYGYTF
TRBJ2-7 | NA | TRBV7-9 | NA | TGTGCCAGCAGCCCCCGGGAACTTCGAACCTACGAGCAGTACTTC | CASSPRELRTYEQYF
TRBJ2-2 | NA | TRBV10-3 | TRBD1 | TGTGCCACCCGACAGGGACAAACCGGGGAGCTGTTTTTT | CATRQGQTGELFF
TRBJ2-1 | once | TRBV5-4 | TRBD2 | TGTGCCAGCAGCCCGAGGCTAGCGGGACTTCTTAATGAGCAGTTCTTC | CASSPRLAGLLNEQFF
TRBJ2-7 | NA | TRBV9 | TRBD2 | TGTGCCAGCAGCGGACGAAGCGGGGGGGGCAGCTCCTACGAGCAGTACTTC | CASSGRSGGGSSYEQYF
TRBJ2-7 | NA | TRBV4-1 | NA | TGCGCCAGCAGCCAAGTTGGAGGAACCAAAGCAGACTACGAGCAGTACTTC | CASSQVGGTKADYEQYF
TRBJ1-1 | NA | TRBV4-1 | TRBD1 | TGCGCCAGCAGCCCGGGACAGGGTAAATACACTGAAGCTTTCTTT | CASSPGQGKYTEAFF
TRBJ2-2 | NA | TRBV6-1 | NA | TGTGCCAGCACTAAAGAGGTAGCCGGCACCGGGGAGCTGTTTTTT | CASTKEVAGTGELFF
TRBJ2-7 | NA | TRBV27 | TRBD1 | TGTGCCAGCAGAGGCGTTTTAGGACAGGCGTCCTACGAGCAGTACTTC | CASRGVLGQASYEQYF
TRBJ2-2 | NA | TRBV18 | NA | TGTGCCAGCTCACTATCGGGGACAACCTTAACCGGGGAGCTGTTTTTT | CASSLSGTTLTGELFF
TRBJ1-2 | many | TRBV4-3 | TRBD1 | TGCGCCAGCAGCCAAGATCGGGGAAACAGGGGATCGGGTGGCTACACCTTC | CASSQDRGNRGSGGYTF
TRBJ1-1 | NA | TRBV27 | TRBD1 | TGTGCCAGCAGTTTTCGGACAGGGGGGACCACTGAAGCTTTCTTT | CASSFRTGGTTEAFF